Below, 10 T cell receptor beta chains from the same sample are listed, as sequenced in a study of blood T cell repertoires in COVID-19. Assay used: immunoSEQ multiplex PCR; TCRdb lists only in-frame clones, some missing. The sample lists 180,000 or so clones; around 90% were seen once. The sequenced sample was peripheral blood. The receptor source for this set is a man aged 35-49 years with acute or convalescent COVID-19.

J is TRBJ2-4 and V is TRBV13; 12 bases map to TRBD1. Trimming at V came to 5 bases and at J to 7 bases, leaving 3 bases not matched to a gene. The CDR3 is 14 residues long. Germline-derived CDR1 and CDR2 are PRHDT and FYEKMQ (reference sequence). The CDR3 sequence is CASSAGQGANIQYF. The CDR3 DNA sequence: TGTGCCAGCAGCGCGGGACAGGGGGCGAACATTCAGTACTTC.

The rearrangement joins TRBV7-6 to TRBJ1-1; D is unresolved. CDR3 length equals 14 residues. Between the trimmed V and J ends, which lost 5 bases and 0 bases, there was a span of 10 bases. The V gene's germline CDR1 is SGHVS and CDR2 FNYEAQ. CDR3 residues: CASSQELVNTEAFF. The CDR3 nucleotides read TGTGCCAGCAGCCAGGAACTGGTGAACACTGAAGCTTTCTTT.

This chain connects TRBV10-3 to TRBJ2-3; no clear D. The germline V gene has CDR1 ENHRY and CDR2 SYGVKD. There are 15 residues in the CDR3. Trimming stripped 4 bases from V and 0 bases from J, with 11 bases between. The chain's CDR3 is CAISVADSSTDTQYF. Written as DNA, the CDR3 is TGTGCCATCAGTGTGGCAGATTCTAGCACAGATACGCAGTATTTT.

The V and J genes are TRBV6-5 and TRBJ1-1; D call uncertain. CDR3 length equals 14 residues. Per germline, CDR1 MNHEY and CDR2 SVGAGI. Trimming removed 2 bases from V and 1 base from J, with 8 bases in between. The CDR3 protein is CASSYVHPNTEAFF. DNA for the CDR3: TGTGCCAGCAGTTACGTACACCCGAACACTGAAGCTTTCTTT.

In this sample, this clone turned up a few times. CDR3 protein: CASGQDFLYGYTF. CDR3 sequence (DNA): TGTGCCAGCGGACAGGACTTCTTGTATGGCTACACCTTC. V gene TRBV28 combines with J gene TRBJ1-2; 7 bases align to TRBD1. Trimming at V came to 8 bases and at J to 5 bases, leaving 8 bases not matched to a gene. Germline V lookup: CDR1 MDHEN, CDR2 SYDVKM. This CDR3 comprises 13 residues.

This CDR3 is CASSRGHVATNEKLFF. The CDR3 nucleotides are TGTGCCAGCTCTCGTGGACACGTTGCAACTAATGAAAAACTGTTTTTT. This sequence joins TRBV18 and TRBJ1-4, with a possible D match to TRBD1 (5 bases). The CDR3 is 16 residues long. Per the germline V gene, CDR1 is KGHSH and CDR2 is LQKENI. V lost 6 bases, J lost 0 bases, and 14 bases lay in between.

The chain has TRBV6-5 and TRBJ2-1; the match to TRBD2 covers 12 bases. From germline, CDR1 is MNHEY and CDR2 SVGAGI. V lost 8 bases to trimming and J lost 9 bases; unmatched junction nucleotides: 8. The CDR3 length is 14 residues. The CDR3 region has the DNA TGTGCCAGCTGTCCGACTAGCGGGGGCACTGAGCAGTTCTTC. This codes for CASCPTSGGTEQFF.

The V gene is TRBV2, the J gene TRBJ2-7, with TRBD2 identical over 10 bases. V trimming: 7 bases; J trimming: 4 bases; junction bases outside the gene matches: 10. This CDR3 is built from 15 residues. Germline CDR1 reads SNHLY; CDR2 reads FYNNEI. In DNA form, the CDR3 reads TGTGCCAGCAAAATCGGCGGGACTAGCGAGTACGAGCAGTACTTC. It yields the protein CASKIGGTSEYEQYF.

The chain links TRBV15 to TRBJ2-7, with TRBD2 identical over 12 bases. Trimming cost V 1 base and J 9 bases; bases outside gene matches: 7. Germline V gene sequence: CDR1 LNHNV, CDR2 YYDKDF (reference sequence). The CDR3 runs 15 residues. CDR3 coding DNA: TGTGCCACCAGCAGAGGGGGGACTAGCGGGCAGGGGCAGTACTTC. Its protein product is CATSRGGTSGQGQYF.

The CDR3 sequence: CASSPGQPYGYTF. In nucleotides, the CDR3 is TGTGCCAGCAGCCCGGGACAGCCCTATGGCTACACCTTC. J is TRBJ1-2 and V is TRBV7-2, with TRBD1 matching over 7 bases. Germline V gene lookup returns CDR1 SGHTA and CDR2 FQGNSA. With V trimmed by 5 bases and J by 4 bases, 4 bases remained unmatched. There are 13 residues in the CDR3. The full variable domain, in which reference TRBV7-2 and TRBJ1-2 provide the parts outside the CDR3, is GAGVSQSPSNKVTEKGKDVELRCDPISGHTALYWYRQSLGQGLEFLIYFQGNSAPDKSGLPSDRFSAERTGGSVSTLTIQRTQQEDSAVYLCASSPGQPYGYTFGSGTRLTVV.